This T cell receptor (beta chain) was obtained from a study of beta chain features in type 1 diabetes. Findings of the study overall: For patients, the naive, central memory and Treg TCRB repertoires appeared more alike than for healthy donors.

On this clone: Its specificity is unknown.

Expressed TCRB transcripts were sequenced after all isolated RNA was converted to cDNA. Libraries were prepared by immunoSEQ multiplex PCR; TCRdb keeps only in-frame clonotypes and omits some of them. The table shows 350,000 to 400,000 clones, with approximately 16% occurring only once. Donors underwent one heparinised blood draw, about 110 mL on average. Naive, central memory, regulatory and stem cell-like memory cells within the CD4+ compartment were sorted using CD45RO/CCR7/CD25/CD127/CD95/CD27. The germline CDR1 and CDR2 sequences are SGDLS and YYNGEE. This CDR3 has 15 residues. Trimming removed 0 bases from V and 4 bases from J, with 13 bases in between.

The clonotype comes from a woman aged 18-29 years in good health. Input material: naive CD4+ T cells from blood. The V and J genes are TRBV9 and TRBJ1-1; D remains unclear. This CDR3 is CASSVAFRSSTEAFF. In nucleotides, the CDR3 is TGTGCCAGCAGCGTAGCATTTCGGTCGAGCACTGAAGCTTTCTTT.